The present TCR beta chain was sequenced within a study of response to subunit inactivated influenza vaccine. The study's findings and limits: Each seasonal flu vaccination may recruit only limited new T cells, authors suggested.

Germline V CDR1 and CDR2: MGHDK, SYGVNS. The CDR3 consists of 17 residues. The V gene lost 3 bases and the J gene lost 4 bases, with 19 bases spanning the gap. This clonotype was detected only a few times. Antigen unknown. TCRdb reprocessed the RT-PCR reads via MiXCR and lists one record per CDR3 protein. Of hundreds of thousands of distinct CDR3 sequences listed, over 9.5% are singletons. The receptor was derived from a man between 45 and 60 years old who received an inactivated influenza vaccine. Sequenced here: PBMCs from blood, sampled on the day of vaccination. The rearrangement uses TRBV25-1 and TRBJ2-1, with D possibly TRBD2 on 7 matching bases. This chain's CDR3 is CASSDSGASGIYNEQFF. The CDR3 bases are TGTGCCAGCAGTGATTCAGGGGCTAGCGGAATATACAATGAGCAGTTCTTC.